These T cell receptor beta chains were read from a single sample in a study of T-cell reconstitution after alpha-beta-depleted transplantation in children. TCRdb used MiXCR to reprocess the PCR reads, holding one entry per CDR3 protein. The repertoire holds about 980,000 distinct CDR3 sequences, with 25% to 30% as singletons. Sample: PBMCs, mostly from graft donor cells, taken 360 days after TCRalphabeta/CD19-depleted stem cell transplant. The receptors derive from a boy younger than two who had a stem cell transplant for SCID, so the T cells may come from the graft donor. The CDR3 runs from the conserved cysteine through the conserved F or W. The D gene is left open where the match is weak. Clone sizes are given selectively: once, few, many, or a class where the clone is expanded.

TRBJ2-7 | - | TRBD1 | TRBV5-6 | CASSFRPSDRGHEQYF | TGTGCCAGCAGCTTTCGTCCGTCGGACAGGGGCCACGAGCAGTACTTC
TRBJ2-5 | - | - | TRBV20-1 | CSARGLEGYTQYF | TGCAGTGCTAGAGGACTAGAGGGGTACACCCAGTACTTC
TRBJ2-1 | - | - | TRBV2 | CASVGIGYSEQFF | TGTGCCAGCGTAGGAATCGGTTATAGTGAGCAGTTCTTC
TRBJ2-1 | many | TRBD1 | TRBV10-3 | CAISEALGTGSNEQFF | TGTGCCATCAGCGAAGCACTCGGGACAGGGAGCAATGAGCAGTTCTTC
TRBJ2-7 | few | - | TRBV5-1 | CASSLAGTSGGEQYF | TGCGCCAGCAGCTTGGCCGGGACGTCCGGGGGCGAGCAGTACTTC
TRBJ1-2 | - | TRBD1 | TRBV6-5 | CASATGNYGYTF | TGTGCCAGCGCGACAGGGAACTATGGCTACACCTTC
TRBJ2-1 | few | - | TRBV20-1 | CSARPHGRDEQFF | TGCAGTGCTAGACCTCACGGCAGGGATGAGCAGTTCTTC
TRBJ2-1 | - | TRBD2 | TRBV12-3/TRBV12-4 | CASSLLGRGAPFRNEQFF | TGTGCCAGCAGTTTACTAGGGCGGGGGGCGCCCTTTAGAAATGAGCAGTTCTTC
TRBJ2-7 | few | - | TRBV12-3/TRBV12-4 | CASSLSRGPKYF | TGTGCCAGCAGTTTAAGCAGGGGTCCAAAGTACTTC
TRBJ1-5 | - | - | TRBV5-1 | CASSLEPGVRQPQHF | TGCGCCAGCAGCTTGGAGCCAGGGGTCAGACAGCCCCAGCATTTT
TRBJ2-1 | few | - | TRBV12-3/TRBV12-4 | CASSSALWNYNEQFF | TGTGCCAGCAGTTCCGCCTTATGGAACTACAATGAGCAGTTCTTC
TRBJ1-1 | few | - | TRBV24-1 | CATSDEQGNTEAFF | TGTGCCACCAGTGATGAACAGGGGAACACTGAAGCTTTCTTT
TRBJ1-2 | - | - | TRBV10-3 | CAISEWNREGTRYGYTF | TGTGCCATCAGTGAGTGGAATCGCGAGGGTACTCGGTATGGCTACACCTTC
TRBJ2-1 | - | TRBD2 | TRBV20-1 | CSAALAGGNNEQFF | TGCAGTGCGGCACTAGCGGGGGGTAACAATGAGCAGTTCTTC
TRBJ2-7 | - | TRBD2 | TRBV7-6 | CASSLGGSGGYEQYF | TGTGCCAGCAGCTTAGGAGGTAGCGGGGGGTACGAGCAGTACTTC
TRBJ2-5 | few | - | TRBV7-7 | CASSLGAVIGETQYF | TGTGCCAGCAGCTTGGGGGCGGTGATTGGGGAGACCCAGTACTTC
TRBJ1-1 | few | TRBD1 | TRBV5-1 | CASSSLSRTGDTEAFF | TGCGCCAGCAGCTCCCTAAGCAGGACAGGGGACACTGAAGCTTTCTTT
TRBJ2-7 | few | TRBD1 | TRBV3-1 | CASSQGQGLREQYF | TGTGCCAGCAGCCAGGGACAGGGATTACGCGAGCAGTACTTC
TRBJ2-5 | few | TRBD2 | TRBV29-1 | CSVPIGLAGKETQYF | TGCAGCGTCCCGATTGGGCTAGCGGGGAAGGAGACCCAGTACTTC
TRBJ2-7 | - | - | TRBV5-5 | CASSWDPHSSYEQYF | TGTGCCAGCAGTTGGGATCCTCACAGCTCCTACGAGCAGTACTTC
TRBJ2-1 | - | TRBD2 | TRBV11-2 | CASSSPFWRGAYPNEQFF | TGTGCCAGCAGCTCCCCTTTTTGGCGGGGGGCCTACCCCAATGAGCAGTTCTTC
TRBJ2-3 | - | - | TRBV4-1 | CASSHSLSDTQYF | TGCGCCAGCAGCCACTCTTTATCGGATACGCAGTATTTT
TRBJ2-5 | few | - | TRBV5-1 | CASSHDSFGETQYF | TGCGCCAGCAGCCACGACTCTTTCGGAGAGACCCAGTACTTC
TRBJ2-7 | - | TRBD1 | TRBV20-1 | CSARLTGTGVKKQYF | TGCAGTGCTAGACTAACCGGGACAGGGGTTAAAAAGCAGTACTTC
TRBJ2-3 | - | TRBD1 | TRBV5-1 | CASSPDGQGLTDTQYF | TGCGCCAGCAGCCCCGACGGACAGGGACTCACAGATACGCAGTATTTT
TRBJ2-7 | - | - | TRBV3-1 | CASSMLQDEQYF | TGTGCCAGCAGCATGTTGCAGGACGAGCAGTACTTC
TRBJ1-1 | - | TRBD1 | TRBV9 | CASSPRTGRMTEAFF | TGTGCCAGCAGCCCCCGGACAGGGAGAATGACTGAAGCTTTCTTT
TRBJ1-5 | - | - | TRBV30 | CAWSVRGGSNQPQHF | TGTGCCTGGAGTGTAAGAGGGGGGAGCAATCAGCCCCAGCATTTT
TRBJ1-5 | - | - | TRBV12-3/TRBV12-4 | CASSLGHRAYSNQPQHF | TGTGCCAGCAGTTTAGGGCACAGGGCCTATAGCAATCAGCCCCAGCATTTT
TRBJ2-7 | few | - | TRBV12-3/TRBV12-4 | CASSFGPPQYEQYF | TGTGCCAGCAGTTTCGGACCCCCACAATACGAGCAGTACTTC
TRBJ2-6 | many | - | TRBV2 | CATRSGANVLTF | TGTGCCACCCGCTCTGGGGCCAACGTCCTGACTTTC
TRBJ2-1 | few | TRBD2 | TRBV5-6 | CASSLMTSGGLLDEQFF | TGTGCCAGCAGCTTGATGACTAGCGGGGGCCTCTTGGATGAGCAGTTCTTC
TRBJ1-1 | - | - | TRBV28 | CASSFPYERRGQNTEAFF | TGTGCCAGCAGTTTTCCTTACGAAAGAAGGGGACAGAACACTGAAGCTTTCTTT
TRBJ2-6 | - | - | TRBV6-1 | CASSRKTSTGGANVLTF | TGTGCCAGCAGCCGCAAAACTTCTACGGGCGGGGCCAACGTCCTGACTTTC
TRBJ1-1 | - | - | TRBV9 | CASSYRPYLNTEAFF | TGTGCCAGCAGCTACCGACCCTACCTGAACACTGAAGCTTTCTTT
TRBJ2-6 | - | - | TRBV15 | CATSRGGRGLANVLTF | TGTGCCACCAGCAGAGGGGGGAGGGGGTTGGCCAACGTCCTGACTTTC
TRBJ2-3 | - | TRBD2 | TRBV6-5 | CASSYGRGGRADTQYF | TGTGCCAGCAGTTACGGGCGGGGGGGCCGAGCAGATACGCAGTATTTT
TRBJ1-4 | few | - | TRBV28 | CASSLWEAGKREKLFF | TGTGCCAGCAGTTTATGGGAGGCAGGGAAAAGGGAAAAACTGTTTTTT
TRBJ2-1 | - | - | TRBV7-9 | CASSLIDSRSYNEQFF | TGTGCCAGCAGCTTAATTGACAGCCGCTCCTACAATGAGCAGTTCTTC
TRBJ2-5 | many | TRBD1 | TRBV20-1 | CRGADRGAYQETQYF | TGCAGGGGAGCGGACAGGGGAGCTTACCAAGAGACCCAGTACTTC
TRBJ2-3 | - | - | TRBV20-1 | CCARDGGTSDTQYF | TGCTGTGCTAGAGATGGAGGGACCTCAGATACGCAGTATTTT
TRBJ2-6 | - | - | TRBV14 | CASSQTHPGANVLTF | TGTGCCAGCAGCCAGACCCATCCAGGGGCCAACGTCCTGACTTTC
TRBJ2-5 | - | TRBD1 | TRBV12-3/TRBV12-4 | CASSLGTGRQETQYF | TGTGCCAGCAGTTTAGGGACAGGGCGGCAAGAGACCCAGTACTTC
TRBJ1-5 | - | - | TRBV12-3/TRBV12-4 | CASSSGRALGSQPQHF | TGTGCCAGCAGTTCGGGAAGGGCGCTAGGGAGTCAGCCCCAGCATTTT
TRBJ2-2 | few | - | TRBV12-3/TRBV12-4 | CASSTRDLTGELFF | TGTGCCAGCAGCACCCGGGACCTCACCGGGGAGCTGTTTTTT
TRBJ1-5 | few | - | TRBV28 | CASSFPAGQPQHF | TGTGCCAGCAGTTTTCCAGCCGGCCAGCCCCAGCATTTT
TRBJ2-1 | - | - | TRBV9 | CASSVGSLKEQFF | TGTGCCAGCAGCGTAGGCTCTCTCAAGGAGCAGTTCTTC
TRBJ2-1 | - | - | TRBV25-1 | CASSEPGDNEQFF | TGTGCCAGCAGTGAACCTGGAGACAATGAGCAGTTCTTC
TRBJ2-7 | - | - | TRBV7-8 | CASSPRPPYEQYF | TGTGCCAGCAGCCCCCGTCCACCCTACGAGCAGTACTTC
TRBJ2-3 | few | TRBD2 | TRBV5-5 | CASSLITSGVADTQYF | TGTGCCAGCAGCTTAATAACTAGCGGGGTAGCAGATACGCAGTATTTT
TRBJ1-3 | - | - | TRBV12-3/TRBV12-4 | CASSFAYRDDTIYF | TGTGCCAGCAGTTTTGCATATCGAGACGACACCATATATTTT
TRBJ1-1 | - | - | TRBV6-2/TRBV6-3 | CASSYSLTGVGDTEAFF | TGTGCCAGCAGTTACTCGTTGACTGGGGTGGGGGACACTGAAGCTTTCTTT
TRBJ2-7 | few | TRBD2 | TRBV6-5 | CASSYSGGEQYEQYF | TGTGCCAGCAGTTACTCGGGAGGGGAGCAGTACGAGCAGTACTTC
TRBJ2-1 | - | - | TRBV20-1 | CSAFAGVEQFF | TGCAGTGCTTTTGCCGGGGTTGAGCAGTTCTTC
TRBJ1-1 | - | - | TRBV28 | CASSLQSRNTEAFF | TGTGCCAGCAGTTTACAGAGTAGGAACACTGAAGCTTTCTTT